These T cell receptor beta chains were read from a single sample in a study of CD8 T cells in Susac syndrome. TCRdb recomputed calls from the immunoSEQ multiplex PCR reads with MiXCR, one row per CDR3 protein. The table has tens of thousands of distinct CDR3 sequences, roughly 95% seen once; the top ten hold approximately 0.38%. The sample consisted of CD8+ T cells from PBMCs. The receptors originated from a human donor with multiple sclerosis. Both conserved end residues are part of each CDR3. A D gene is named only where the DNA matches it firmly. Only some rows state a clone size, as once, few, many or a class for expanded clones.

d_gene,j_gene,v_gene,abundance,CDR3nt,CDR3aa
.,TRBJ2-1,TRBV19,.,TGTGCCAGTAGTATTTCTTGGCAGCATGAGCAGTTCTTC,CASSISWQHEQFF
.,TRBJ1-5,TRBV6-6,.,TGTGCCAGCAGGAGGGGAGTATTGAGCAATCAGCCCCAGCATTTT,CASRRGVLSNQPQHF
.,TRBJ2-7,TRBV20-1,.,TGCAGTGCTCAAACTAGCAGGTCCAACGAGCAGTACTTC,CSAQTSRSNEQYF
TRBD1,TRBJ2-7,TRBV5-6,.,TGTGCCAGCAGCACCCGTCCCGGGACAGGGGGCGGCGACGAGCAGTACTTC,CASSTRPGTGGGDEQYF
.,TRBJ1-2,TRBV9,.,TGTGCCAGCACCCCTAACCGGGCCTCAGCGAACTATGGCTACACCTTC,CASTPNRASANYGYTF
.,TRBJ2-7,TRBV20-1,.,TGCAGTGCTAAACAGGCCCAATCCTACGAGCAGTACTTC,CSAKQAQSYEQYF
.,TRBJ2-7,TRBV7-9,.,TGTGCCAGCAGCTTAGGACTAGTCGACGAGCAGTACTTC,CASSLGLVDEQYF
.,TRBJ1-1,TRBV5-8,.,TGTGCCAGCAGCTTGGGCAGGGCAGCTTTCTTT,CASSLGRAAFF
.,TRBJ1-5,TRBV19,.,TGTGCCAGTAGTATGGGGCAGGGGAGTCAGCCCCAGCATTTT,CASSMGQGSQPQHF
TRBD2,TRBJ2-1,TRBV14,.,TGTGCCAGCAGCCCATCTAGCGGGAGGGCCTTTAGGGACAATGAGCAGTTCTTC,CASSPSSGRAFRDNEQFF
.,TRBJ1-1,TRBV7-9,.,TGTGCCAGCAGCCGGGACGGGAACACTGAAGCTTTCTTT,CASSRDGNTEAFF
TRBD1,TRBJ1-5,TRBV6-1,.,TGTGCCAGCAGCCCCCAGGGACAGGGAAGATGGAGCAATCAGCCCCAGCATTTT,CASSPQGQGRWSNQPQHF
.,TRBJ1-4,TRBV12-3/TRBV12-4,.,TGTGCCAGCAGTTACGCAGCAACTAGTGAAAAACTGTTTTTT,CASSYAATSEKLFF
.,TRBJ2-7,TRBV30,few,TGTGCCTGGACAGGGGTTTACGAGCAGTACTTC,CAWTGVYEQYF
.,TRBJ2-7,TRBV5-1,.,TGCGCCAGCAGCTTGGACACCGGGACCCCCTACGAGCAGTACTTC,CASSLDTGTPYEQYF
.,TRBJ2-7,TRBV5-6,once,TGTGCCAGCAGCTTGTGGACCCACGAGCAGTACTTC,CASSLWTHEQYF
TRBD2,TRBJ2-1,TRBV29-1,.,TGCAGCGTTGAAGGACTAGCGGACCAAGTGAATGAGCAGTTCTTC,CSVEGLADQVNEQFF
.,TRBJ1-1,TRBV29-1,.,TGCAGCGTGCGGAGGAACACTGAAGCTTTCTTT,CSVRRNTEAFF
.,TRBJ2-2,TRBV5-1,.,TGCGCCAGCAGCCAAGCGGAGGGCACCGGGGAGCTGTTTTTT,CASSQAEGTGELFF
.,TRBJ2-7,TRBV2,.,TGTGCCAGCACCTTAGGGGGGACAGCCCGAATCGAGCAGTACTTC,CASTLGGTARIEQYF
.,TRBJ1-1,TRBV4-3,.,TGCGCCAGCAGCCAAGTGACGGGCACCGATGAAGCTTTCTTT,CASSQVTGTDEAFF
.,TRBJ2-7,TRBV29-1,few,TGCAGCGTTGAGAGCCGATACGAGCAGTACTTC,CSVESRYEQYF
.,TRBJ2-1,TRBV9,.,TGTGCCAGCAGGGGAGGCTCCGCGGGGAATGAGCAGTTCTTC,CASRGGSAGNEQFF
TRBD2,TRBJ2-7,TRBV7-6,.,TGTGCCAGCAGACCATCGGGGAGCGGGAGCTACGAGCAGTACTTC,CASRPSGSGSYEQYF
TRBD1,TRBJ2-7,TRBV4-1,.,TGCGCCAGCAGCCAAGGACAGGGGGGATCCTACGAGCAGTACTTC,CASSQGQGGSYEQYF
.,TRBJ1-2,TRBV29-1,.,TGCAGCGTTGAAGATCCCGCGACCGGTGCGGCCTACACCTTC,CSVEDPATGAAYTF
.,TRBJ2-2,TRBV28,.,TGTGCCAGCTCGTACCGGGGTCGAGGAGAGCTGTTTTTT,CASSYRGRGELFF
.,TRBJ1-1,TRBV30,.,TGTGCCTGGAGTCGGGGGACCGGTAACACTGAAGCTTTCTTT,CAWSRGTGNTEAFF
.,TRBJ2-6,TRBV29-1,.,TGCAGCGTTGAGAGTGGGCATGGGGCCAACGTCCTGACTTTC,CSVESGHGANVLTF
TRBD1,TRBJ2-7,TRBV29-1,.,TGCAGCGTGCAGGGGGCGGATACCTACGAGCAGTACTTC,CSVQGADTYEQYF
TRBD2,TRBJ2-1,TRBV9,.,TGTGCCAGCAGCGTAGAAGGACTAGGAGTGTCCTACAATGAGCAGTTCTTC,CASSVEGLGVSYNEQFF
TRBD2,TRBJ2-7,TRBV30,.,TGTGCCTGGAGTGTCACGGGGGGGCCTACCTACGAGCAGTACTTC,CAWSVTGGPTYEQYF
TRBD1,TRBJ1-2,TRBV5-6,.,TGTGCCAGCAGCTCGGGACAGGCGGATGGCTACACCTTC,CASSSGQADGYTF
.,TRBJ2-6,TRBV7-9,.,TGTGCCAGCAGCTTAGATGGGGTCTCTGGGGCCAACGTCCTGACTTTC,CASSLDGVSGANVLTF
.,TRBJ2-7,TRBV20-1,.,TGCAGTGCCCCGGCGAGATTTGTGGGCTCCTACGAGCAGTACTTC,CSAPARFVGSYEQYF
TRBD1,TRBJ1-5,TRBV6-6,.,TGTGCCACCGCAGACAGGGGACAGCCCCAGCATTTT,CATADRGQPQHF
TRBD1,TRBJ1-4,TRBV9,.,TGTGCCAGCAGCGTAGAGGGGGCTACTAATGAAAAACTGTTTTTT,CASSVEGATNEKLFF
TRBD1,TRBJ1-1,TRBV29-1,.,TGCAGCGTCGGGGACAGATTGAACACTGAAGCTTTCTTT,CSVGDRLNTEAFF
.,TRBJ1-2,TRBV9,.,TGTGCCAGCAGCGTACTCAGCCGGACCCATGGCTACACCTTC,CASSVLSRTHGYTF
TRBD1,TRBJ2-1,TRBV27,.,TGTGCCAGCAGTTTCACCGGGACAGGGGGCCGCAGTGAGCAGTTCTTC,CASSFTGTGGRSEQFF
.,TRBJ2-1,TRBV6-5,.,TGTGCCAGCAGTCCTCAAGGCGGTGAGCAGTTCTTC,CASSPQGGEQFF
TRBD1,TRBJ1-1,TRBV5-1,.,TGCGCCAGCAGCTTGGGACAGGGGACCACTGAAGCTTTCTTT,CASSLGQGTTEAFF
TRBD1,TRBJ2-2,TRBV29-1,.,TGCAGCGTTCACGGACAGGCCGGGGAGCTGTTTTTT,CSVHGQAGELFF
.,TRBJ2-5,TRBV6-2/TRBV6-3,.,TGTGCCAGCAGAGAGAGACTTGCGTACCAAGAGACCCAGTACTTC,CASRERLAYQETQYF